This TCR beta chain was sequenced during a study of prognosis after radiotherapy for stage I lung cancer. Using two-round multiplex PCR, the authors amplified TCR beta CDR3 from genomic DNA. Gene-specific primers for each TRBV and TRBJ gene drove first-round PCR. TCRdb independently ran MiXCR on the multiplex PCR reads; one entry per CDR3 protein. The sample has roughly 14,000 distinct CDR3 sequences, approximately 33% seen once. Study results and caveats: Tumor specificity of the expanded TCR clones was not determined.

Note on this clonotype: The antigen is undetermined. At one boundary the junction diverges from the germline segment, which might be a read error.

Peripheral venous blood was drawn in roughly 5.8-milliliter volumes, with a draw taken at each of two separate time points. Material: PBMCs, obtained before or after stereotactic body radiation therapy (not recorded which). This TCR was recovered from a donor aged 50 or older with non-small cell lung cancer.

The DNA of the CDR3 is TGCGCCAACAGCTTGTGGCTAGCGCGGTACGAGCAGTACTTC. This sequence encodes CANSLWLARYEQYF. The genes are TRBV5-1 and TRBJ2-7, with a tentative D call TRBD2 (6 bases). The CDR3 loop spans 14 amino acids. Germline V gene sequence: CDR1 SGHRS, CDR2 YFSETQ.